The T cell receptor (beta chain) described here comes from a study of shared clonotypes between healthy human individuals. For sorted subsets, about 190 ng DNA per replicate equaled 30,000 or so T cell genomes. Profiled with immunoSEQ multiplex PCR; TCRdb holds only in-frame clones, not every one. The sample lists about 590,000 clones, 95% to 96% occurring once. CD8 cells regarded as naive lacked CD45RO, were positively chosen for CCR7, and omitted terminally differentiated effector memory CD45RA+ cells. Looked up from germline, CDR1 is SGDLS and CDR2 is YYNGEE. This CDR3 is built from 15 residues. Trimming removed 3 bases at V and 0 bases at J, with 12 bases between. As to this clone: Its antigen is currently unknown.

The study's findings and limits: As a rule, naive subsets had a larger estimated richness than memory subsets.

The chain employs TRBV9 and TRBJ1-1; D perhaps matches TRBD1 (6 bases). Sequencing used naive CD8+ T cells sorted from blood. This receptor was identified in a woman aged 30 to 39 in good health. CDR3 sequence (DNA): TGTGCCAGCAGCGGAGGGGGAAACATGAACACTGAAGCTTTCTTT. Its protein product is CASSGGGNMNTEAFF.